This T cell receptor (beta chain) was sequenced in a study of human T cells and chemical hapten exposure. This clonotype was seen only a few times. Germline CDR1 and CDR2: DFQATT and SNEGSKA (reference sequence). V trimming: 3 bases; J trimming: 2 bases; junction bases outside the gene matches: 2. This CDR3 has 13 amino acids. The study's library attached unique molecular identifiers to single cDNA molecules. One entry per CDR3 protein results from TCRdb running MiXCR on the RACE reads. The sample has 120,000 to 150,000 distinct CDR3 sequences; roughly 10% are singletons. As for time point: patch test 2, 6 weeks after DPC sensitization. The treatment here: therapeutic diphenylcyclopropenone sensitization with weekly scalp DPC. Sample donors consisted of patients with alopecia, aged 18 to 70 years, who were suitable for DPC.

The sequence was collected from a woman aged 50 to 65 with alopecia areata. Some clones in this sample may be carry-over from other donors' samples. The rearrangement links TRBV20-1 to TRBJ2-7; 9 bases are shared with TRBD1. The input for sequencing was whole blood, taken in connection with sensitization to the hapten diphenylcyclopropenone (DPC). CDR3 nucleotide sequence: TGCAGTGCTAGGGGACAGGGTCCCTACGAGCAGTACTTC. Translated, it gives CSARGQGPYEQYF.